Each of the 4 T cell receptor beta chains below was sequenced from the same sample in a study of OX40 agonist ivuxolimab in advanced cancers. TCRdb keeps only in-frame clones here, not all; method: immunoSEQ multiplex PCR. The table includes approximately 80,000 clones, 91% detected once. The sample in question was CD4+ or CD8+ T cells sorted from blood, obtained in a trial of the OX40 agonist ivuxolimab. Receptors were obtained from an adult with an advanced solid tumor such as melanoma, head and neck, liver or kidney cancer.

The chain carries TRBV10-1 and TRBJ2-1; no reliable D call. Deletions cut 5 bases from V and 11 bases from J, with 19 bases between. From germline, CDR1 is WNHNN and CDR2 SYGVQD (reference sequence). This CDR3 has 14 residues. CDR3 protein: CASSTTLDVQKQFF. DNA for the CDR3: TGCGCCAGCAGTACCACTTTGGACGTACAGAAGCAGTTCTTC.

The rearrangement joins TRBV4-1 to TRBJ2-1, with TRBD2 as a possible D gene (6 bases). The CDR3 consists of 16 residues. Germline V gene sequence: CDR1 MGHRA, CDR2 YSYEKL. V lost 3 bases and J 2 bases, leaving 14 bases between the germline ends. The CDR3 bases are TGCGCCAGCAGCCAGCCGACTAGTAACCCCTACAATGAGCAGTTCTTC. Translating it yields CASSQPTSNPYNEQFF.

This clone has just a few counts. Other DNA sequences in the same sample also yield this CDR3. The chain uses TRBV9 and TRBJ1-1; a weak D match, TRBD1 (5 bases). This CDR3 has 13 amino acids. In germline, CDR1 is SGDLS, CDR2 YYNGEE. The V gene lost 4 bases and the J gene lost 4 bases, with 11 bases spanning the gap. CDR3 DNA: TGTGCCAGCAGCTCTCAGGGTGGCACTGAAGCTTTCTTT. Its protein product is CASSSQGGTEAFF.

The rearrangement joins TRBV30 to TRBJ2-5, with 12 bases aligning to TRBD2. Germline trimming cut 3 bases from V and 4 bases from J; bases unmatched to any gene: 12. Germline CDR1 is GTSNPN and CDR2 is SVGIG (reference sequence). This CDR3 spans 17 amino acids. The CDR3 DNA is TGTGCCTGGAGAAGGGGGGGTGGACTAGCGGGAAGAGAGACCCAGTACTTC. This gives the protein CAWRRGGGLAGRETQYF.